These 3 T cell receptor beta chains were all obtained from the same sample, sequenced in a study of blood T cell repertoires in COVID-19. Sequencing was performed with immunoSEQ multiplex PCR; in TCRdb, only in-frame clones are kept and a portion is missing. Among 200,000 to 250,000 clones listed, 80% to 90% were seen once. The sample comprised peripheral blood. The source of these receptors is a man aged 40-49 years with acute or convalescent COVID-19.

The chain joins TRBV11-2 to TRBJ1-1, with TRBD1 identical over 7 bases. Germline loops: CDR1 SGHAT, CDR2 FQNNGV. The CDR3 runs to 14 residues. The V and J ends lost 5 bases and 1 base, in that order; junction bases with no gene match: 4. The CDR3 is CASSDRDPNTEAFF. The CDR3 DNA sequence: TGTGCCAGCAGCGACAGGGACCCGAACACTGAAGCTTTCTTT.

The rearrangement uses TRBV7-3 and TRBJ2-3; no clear D gene. This CDR3 spans 14 amino acids. The V and J ends lost 0 bases and 0 bases respectively, with 4 bases between them. Per the germline V gene, CDR1 is SGHTA and CDR2 is FQGTGA. The CDR3 nucleotides are TGTGCCAGCAGCTTAACTACTAGCACAGATACGCAGTATTTT. As protein: CASSLTTSTDTQYF.

The V gene is TRBV5-4, the J gene TRBJ2-7, with 10 bases matching TRBD1. V was pared by 4 bases and J by 7 bases, with 8 bases of the junction left unmatched. Germline lookup yields CDR1 SGHNT and CDR2 YYREEE (reference sequence). This CDR3 is built from 14 residues. CDR3 nucleotides: TGTGCCAGCAGCCGGGGACAGGGGCGAGGAGAGCAGTACTTC. This translates into CASSRGQGRGEQYF.